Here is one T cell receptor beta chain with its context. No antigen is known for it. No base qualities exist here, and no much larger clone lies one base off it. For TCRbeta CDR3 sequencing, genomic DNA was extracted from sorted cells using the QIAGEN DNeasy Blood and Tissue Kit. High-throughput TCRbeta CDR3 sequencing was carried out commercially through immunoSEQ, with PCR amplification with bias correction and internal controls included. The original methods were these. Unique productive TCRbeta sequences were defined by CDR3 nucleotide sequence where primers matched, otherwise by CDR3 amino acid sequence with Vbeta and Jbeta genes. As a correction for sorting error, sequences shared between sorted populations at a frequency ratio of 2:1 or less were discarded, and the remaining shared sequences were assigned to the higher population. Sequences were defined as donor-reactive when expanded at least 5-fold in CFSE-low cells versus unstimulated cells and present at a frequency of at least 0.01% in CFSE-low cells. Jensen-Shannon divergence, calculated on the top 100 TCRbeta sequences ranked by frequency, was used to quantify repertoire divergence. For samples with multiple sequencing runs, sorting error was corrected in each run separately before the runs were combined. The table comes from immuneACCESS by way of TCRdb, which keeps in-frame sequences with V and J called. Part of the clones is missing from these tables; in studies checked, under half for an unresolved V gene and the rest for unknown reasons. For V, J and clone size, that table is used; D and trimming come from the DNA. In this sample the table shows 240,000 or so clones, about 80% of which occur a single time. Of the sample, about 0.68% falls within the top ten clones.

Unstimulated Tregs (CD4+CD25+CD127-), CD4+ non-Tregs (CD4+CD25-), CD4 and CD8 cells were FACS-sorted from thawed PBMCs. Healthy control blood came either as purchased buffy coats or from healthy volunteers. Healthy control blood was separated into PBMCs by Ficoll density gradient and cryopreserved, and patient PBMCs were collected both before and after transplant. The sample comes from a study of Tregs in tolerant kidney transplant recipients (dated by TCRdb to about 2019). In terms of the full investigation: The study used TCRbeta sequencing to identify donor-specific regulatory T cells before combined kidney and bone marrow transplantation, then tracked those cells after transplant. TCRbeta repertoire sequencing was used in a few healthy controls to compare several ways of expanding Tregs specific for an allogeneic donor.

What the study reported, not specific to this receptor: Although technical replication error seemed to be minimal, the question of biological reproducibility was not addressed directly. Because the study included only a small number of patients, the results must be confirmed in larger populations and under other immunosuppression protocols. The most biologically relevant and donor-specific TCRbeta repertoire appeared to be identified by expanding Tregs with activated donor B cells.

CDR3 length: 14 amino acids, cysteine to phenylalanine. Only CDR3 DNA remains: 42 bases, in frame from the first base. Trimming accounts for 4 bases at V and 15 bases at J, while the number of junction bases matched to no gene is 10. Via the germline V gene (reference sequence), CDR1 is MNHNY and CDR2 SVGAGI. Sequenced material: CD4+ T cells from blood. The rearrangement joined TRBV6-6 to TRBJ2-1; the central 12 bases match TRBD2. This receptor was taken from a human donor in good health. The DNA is TGTGCCAGCAGTTCGACTAGCGGGAGAACTCCGAGGTTCTTC. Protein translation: CASSSTSGRTPRFF.